This T cell receptor beta chain was documented in a study of beta chain features in type 1 diabetes. Overall study results and limits: In type 1 diabetes patients, VDJ junctions had fewer insertions; deletions at these junctions were more frequent.

Averaging approximately 0.11 L, one heparinised blood draw came from each individual donor. A sort by CD45RO/CCR7/CD25/CD127/CD95/CD27 yielded CD4+ naive, central memory, regulatory and stem cell-like memory cells. This clone was found a few times. Antigen specificity is unknown. Reverse transcribing all isolated RNA meant expressed TCRB transcripts were sequenced. TCRdb's copy holds only in-frame clones and misses some; the assay was immunoSEQ multiplex PCR. The sample lists some 360,000 clones, 20% seen once, with approximately 0.046% in the top ten. The V end was cut by 6 bases, the J end by 2 bases, with 11 bases between. The CDR3 is made up of 13 amino acids. CDR1 and CDR2 (germline): KGHSH, LQKENI.

The material sequenced was naive CD4+ T cells from blood. The receptor comes from a woman under 30 in good health. The chain couples TRBV18 to TRBJ2-7, with D tentatively TRBD1 (7 bases). The CDR3 is CASSQGGPYEQYF. The CDR3 nucleotides read TGTGCCAGCTCTCAGGGGGGCCCCTACGAGCAGTACTTC. The variable domain in full, completed from reference TRBV18 and TRBJ2-7, reads NAGVMQNPRHLVRRRGQEARLRCSPMKGHSHVYWYRQLPEEGLKFMVYLQKENIIDESGMPKERFSAEFPKEGPSILRIQQVVRGDSAAYFCASSQGGPYEQYFGPGTRLTVT.